Below, one T cell receptor (beta chain) is given with its context. This clone was recorded once. What this receptor recognizes is not known. No per-base quality is available; no much larger clone lies one base away. TCRbeta CDR3 regions were amplified from genomic DNA by means of the immunoSEQ Assay, a bias-controlled multiplex PCR. The paper's data handling went like this. The number of nucleated cells in each sample was estimated from the amplification of reference gene primers within the assay. To quantify the absolute abundance of each unique TCRbeta CDR3 rearrangement, sequence reads were collapsed and filtered. Productive Simpson clonality was computed per sample as the square root of Simpson's diversity index over productive rearrangements. This immuneACCESS table, as held by TCRdb, lists in-frame sequences with V and J called but not all clones. Of the missing ones, under half trace to an unresolved V gene in checked studies; the others have no known cause. D and trimming come from the DNA, and the V and J calls and clone size come from that table. Within this sample are tens of thousands of clones, with 88% of them counted one time only. Almost 7% of the sample belongs to the ten largest clones.

Collaborating institutions collected whole blood in K2EDTA tubes following their own protocols. For TCRbeta analysis, collaborator samples were shipped as frozen whole blood, as isolated PBMCs, or as DNA extracted from either sample type. The data originate from a study of blood T cell repertoires in COVID-19 (dated by TCRdb to 2019 to 2021). For context, the study as a whole: The collaborator samples originated in the United States, Italy and Spain and spanned the acute and convalescent phases of COVID-19. The samples were drawn from the first 160 participants of the ongoing ImmuneRACE study and from 1,254 subjects provided by 6 global collaborators. Where HLA class I and class II types were available, the types were taken from metadata supplied by the sample provider, not from assay-based typing. The prospective study material was composed of cDNA or gDNA derived from T cells, B-cell-depleted T cells, or PBMCs. A de-identified subject ID, COVID-19 status, age in years and sex were almost always included in the sample metadata. The repertoires were made available in a free public database intended to serve as a resource for research on the immune response to SARS-CoV-2. Subjects who had been exposed to COVID-19, were actively infected with it, or had recovered from it provided the deeply sampled blood TCRbeta repertoires that made up the dataset.

Results and caveats for the whole study, not just this receptor: The quantity of clinical and demographic metadata differed by source and by participant and was supplied without curation.

Via the germline V gene, CDR1 is SGHDT and CDR2 YYEEEE. V is pared back by 3 bases and J by 7 bases, with 10 bases lying between the germline termini. The CDR3 sequence holds 12 residues, the cysteine and phenylalanine included. Kept here is only the CDR3 DNA, which spans 36 bases and is read in frame from base 1. The sequenced material came from peripheral blood. This sequence uses TRBV5-6 and TRBJ1-2, with the D gene too uncertain to name. The sequence was collected from a woman older than 75 with acute or convalescent COVID-19. The nucleotides are TGTGCCAGCAGCTCTCGGTACGGTGGCTACACCTTC. Translated, it gives CASSSRYGGYTF. With the portions outside the CDR3 filled from the reference TRBV5-6 and TRBJ1-2 genes, the complete variable region becomes DAGVTQSPTHLIKTRGQQVTLRCSPKSGHDTVSWYQQALGQGPQFIFQYYEEEERQRGNFPDRFSGHQFPNYSSELNVNALLLGDSALYLCASSSRYGGYTFGSGTRLTVV.